The 15 T cell receptor beta chains given below trace back to one sample, sequenced in a study of identical twins. Each CDR3 protein gets one entry after TCRdb re-called the 5' RACE reads with MiXCR. The sample carries 350,000 to 450,000 distinct CDR3 sequences, approximately 17% recorded once. The specimen was naive T cells sorted from blood. All receptors derive from a man aged 50 to 59 in good health.

This clonotype has only a few counts. The CDR3 DNA sequence: TGTGCCAGCAGCTTTGGGAGGGGGAGGAGCTCCTATAATTCACCCCTCCACTTT. Protein product: CASSFGRGRSSYNSPLHF. The chain couples TRBV7-8 to TRBJ1-6, with a weak D call TRBD1 (6 bases). The length of the CDR3 is 18 residues. From germline, CDR1 is SGHVS and CDR2 FQNEAQ. Trimming removed 3 bases at V and 0 bases at J, with 15 bases between.

This clonotype was seen only a few times. CDR3 amino acids: CSATFLSSDTEAFF. CDR3 in DNA: TGCAGTGCTACCTTTTTGAGTTCGGACACTGAAGCTTTCTTT. The chain uses TRBV20-1 and TRBJ1-1; D unclear. The CDR3 length is 14 residues. CDR1 and CDR2 from the germline V gene are DFQATT and SNEGSKA (reference sequence). V was clipped by 4 bases and J by 3 bases, with 15 bases between them.

This clonotype was picked up a small number of times. The chain recombines TRBV5-1 with TRBJ2-7; 12 nucleotides line up with TRBD1. Per the germline V gene, CDR1 is SGHRS and CDR2 is YFSETQ. CDR3 size: 15 residues. J gave up 5 bases and V 1 base, and 4 bases lay outside the gene matches. The CDR3 DNA reads as TGCGCCAGCAGCTTGTCCGGGACAGGGGGCGACGAGCAGTACTTC. It is translated as CASSLSGTGGDEQYF.

V and J are TRBV4-2 and TRBJ1-1; D ambiguous. V was pared by 1 base and J by 4 bases, with 13 bases between. The CDR3 runs to 15 residues. Germline V gene sequence: CDR1 LGHNA, CDR2 YNFKEQ. CDR3 nucleotide sequence: TGTGCCAGCAGCCAAGCCACGGACCTGAGCACTGAAGCTTTCTTT. It codes for CASSQATDLSTEAFF.

The gene calls are TRBV6-1 and TRBJ2-1; possibly TRBD2 for D (6 bases). This CDR3 is built from 17 residues. With 6 bases removed from V and 4 bases from J, the gap between germline ends came to 22 bases. Germline CDR1 and CDR2: MNHNS and SASEGT. CDR3 residues: CASSLNSGPQGYNEQFF. The CDR3, as DNA: TGTGCCAGCAGCTTGAATAGCGGCCCCCAGGGTTACAATGAGCAGTTCTTC.

The V gene is TRBV5-1, the J gene TRBJ2-1; D is perhaps TRBD1 or TRBD2 (7 bases each). V was cut by 4 bases and J by 4 bases, with 21 bases left in between. The V gene's germline CDR1 is SGHRS and CDR2 YFSETQ. The CDR3 is made up of 17 amino acids. CDR3 sequence: CASSTTTGAGDYNEQFF. The CDR3 DNA sequence: TGCGCCAGCAGCACGACCACAGGGGCGGGGGATTACAATGAGCAGTTCTTC.

This clonotype was seen only a few times. This chain connects TRBV27 to TRBJ2-1; 10 bases agree with TRBD2. The CDR3 contains 16 residues. The ends lost 5 bases at V and 8 bases at J; junction bases unmatched: 12. Germline loops: CDR1 MNHEY, CDR2 SMNVEV (reference sequence). CDR3 in amino acids: CASSTQSGRAIHEQFF. The CDR3 bases are TGTGCCAGCAGTACCCAAAGCGGGAGGGCCATACATGAGCAGTTCTTC.

This clonotype was picked up many times. V is TRBV5-1 and J is TRBJ2-5, with 9 bases identical to TRBD1. Germline V gives CDR1 SGHRS, CDR2 YFSETQ. The V segment lost 2 bases and the J segment 5 bases; nucleotides outside the gene matches: 7. This CDR3 contains 15 residues. CDR3 DNA: TGCGCCAGCAGCTTTACCGGGACAGGGTCGGAGACCCAGTACTTC. Residues: CASSFTGTGSETQYF.

This clonotype has a handful of counts. The rearrangement joins TRBV5-1 to TRBJ2-3; 7 bases match TRBD2. This CDR3 comprises 13 residues. Per germline, CDR1 SGHRS and CDR2 YFSETQ. The V and J ends lost 3 bases and 6 bases, in that order; junction bases with no gene match: 4. CDR3 protein: CASSSGGFDTQYF. CDR3 DNA sequence: TGCGCCAGCAGCTCGGGGGGATTCGATACGCAGTATTTT. The variable domain in full, completed from reference TRBV5-1 and TRBJ2-3, reads KAGVTQTPRYLIKTRGQQVTLSCSPISGHRSVSWYQQTPGQGLQFLFEYFSETQRNKGNFPGRFSGRQFSNSRSEMNVSTLELGDSALYLCASSSGGFDTQYFGPGTRLTVL.

This clonotype has a handful of counts. The chain is built from TRBV15 and TRBJ2-5, with a tentative D call TRBD1 (6 bases). Trimming pared 1 base from V and 5 bases from J, leaving 11 bases between. The germline V gene has CDR1 LNHNV and CDR2 YYDKDF (reference sequence). The CDR3 extends over 14 amino acids. Here the CDR3 DNA reads TGTGCCACCAGCAGAGCGGGCAGGGGTGAGACCCAGTACTTC. Its protein product is CATSRAGRGETQYF.

There are many counts of this clonotype. V and J are TRBV27 and TRBJ2-3; D is possibly TRBD1 (6 bases). Germline-derived CDR1 and CDR2 are MNHEY and SMNVEV (reference sequence). The CDR3 sequence is 12 residues long. Trimming took 6 bases from V and 7 from J, leaving 11 bases between them. CDR3 sequence: CASREQGHTQYF. CDR3 in DNA: TGTGCCAGCAGGGAACAGGGTCATACGCAGTATTTT.

This clonotype has a handful of counts. This rearrangement joins TRBV10-3 to TRBJ2-1; TRBD1 or TRBD2 may be the D gene (7 bases each). V lost 4 bases, J lost 2 bases, and 24 bases lay in between. Germline assignment: CDR1 ENHRY and CDR2 SYGVKD. The CDR3 has 19 amino acids. The CDR3 protein is CAISGPTGRRGRAYNEQFF. The CDR3 DNA follows: TGTGCCATCAGTGGACCGACAGGGAGGCGCGGGAGAGCCTACAATGAGCAGTTCTTC.

This sequence joins TRBV11-3 and TRBJ2-3; no firm D call. CDR1 SGHNT and CDR2 YENEEA come from the germline V gene. Trimming shortened V by 4 bases and J by 4 bases, and 9 bases separated the two germline ends. This CDR3 comprises 13 residues. The CDR3 loop is CASSSPPADTQYF. DNA of the CDR3: TGTGCCAGCAGCTCCCCCCCGGCAGATACGCAGTATTTT.

This CDR3 is CAIRDPGTGVSEQYF. The DNA of the CDR3 is TGTGCCATCAGGGATCCCGGGACAGGGGTTTCCGAGCAGTACTTC. This chain connects TRBV10-3 to TRBJ2-7, with 10 bases that match TRBD1. J lost 6 bases, V lost 6 bases, and 11 bases had no gene match. The CDR3 has 15 residues. Germline-derived CDR1 and CDR2 are ENHRY and SYGVKD.

The table lists this clonotype with a few counts. The gene calls are TRBV5-4 and TRBJ2-3, with D possibly being TRBD1 or TRBD2 (5 bases each). V lost 4 bases, J lost 0 bases, and 18 bases lay in between. This CDR3 has 17 amino acids. Germline loops: CDR1 SGHNT, CDR2 YYREEE (reference sequence). The CDR3 bases are TGTGCCAGCAGCGGGAGAACCACGACAGCAAGCACAGATACGCAGTATTTT. Translated, it gives CASSGRTTTASTDTQYF.